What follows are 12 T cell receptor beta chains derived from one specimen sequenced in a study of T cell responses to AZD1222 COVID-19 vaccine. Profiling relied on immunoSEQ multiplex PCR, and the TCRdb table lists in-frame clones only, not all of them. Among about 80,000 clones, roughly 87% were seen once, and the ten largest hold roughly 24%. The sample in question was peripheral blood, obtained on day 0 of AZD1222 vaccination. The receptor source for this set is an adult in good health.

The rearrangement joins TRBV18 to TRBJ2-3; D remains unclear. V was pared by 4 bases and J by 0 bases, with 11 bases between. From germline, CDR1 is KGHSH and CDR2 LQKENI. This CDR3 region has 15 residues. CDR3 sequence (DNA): TGTGCCAGCTCACGAGGACCACAAAGCACAGATACGCAGTATTTT. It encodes CASSRGPQSTDTQYF.

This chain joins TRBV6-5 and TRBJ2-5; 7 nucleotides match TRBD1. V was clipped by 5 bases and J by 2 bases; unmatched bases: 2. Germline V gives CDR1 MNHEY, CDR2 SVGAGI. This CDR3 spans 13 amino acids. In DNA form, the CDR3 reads TGTGCCAGCAGTCCGGGACAGCAAGAGACCCAGTACTTC. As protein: CASSPGQQETQYF.

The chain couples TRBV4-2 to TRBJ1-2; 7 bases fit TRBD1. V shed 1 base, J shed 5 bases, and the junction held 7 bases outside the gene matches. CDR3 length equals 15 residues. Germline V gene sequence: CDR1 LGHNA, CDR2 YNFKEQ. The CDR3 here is CASSQGSGGSYGYTF. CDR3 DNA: TGTGCCAGCAGCCAAGGGTCAGGGGGGTCGTATGGCTACACCTTC.

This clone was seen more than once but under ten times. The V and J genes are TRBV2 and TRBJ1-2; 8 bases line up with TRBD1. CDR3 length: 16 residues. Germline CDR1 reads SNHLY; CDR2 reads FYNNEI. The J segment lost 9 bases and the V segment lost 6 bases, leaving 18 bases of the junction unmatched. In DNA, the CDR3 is TGTGCCAGCAGCTCCAACCGTATACAGGGGGAGAGAAGCTACACCTTC. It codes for CASSSNRIQGERSYTF.

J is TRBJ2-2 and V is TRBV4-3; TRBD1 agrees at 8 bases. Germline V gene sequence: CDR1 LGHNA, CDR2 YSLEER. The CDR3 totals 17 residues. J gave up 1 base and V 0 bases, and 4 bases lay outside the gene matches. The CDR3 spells CASSQDRDRMNTGELFF. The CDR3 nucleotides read TGCGCCAGCAGCCAAGATAGGGACAGGATGAACACCGGGGAGCTGTTTTTT.

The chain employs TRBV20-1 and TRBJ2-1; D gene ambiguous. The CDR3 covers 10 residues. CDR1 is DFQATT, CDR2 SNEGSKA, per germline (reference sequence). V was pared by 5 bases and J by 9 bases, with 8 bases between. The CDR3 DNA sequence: TGCAGTGCTGGTTATACTGAGCAGTTCTTC. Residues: CSAGYTEQFF.

The CDR3 region is CASSPLGTDLNTGELFF. The DNA of the CDR3 is TGTGCCAGCTCACCATTAGGGACAGACCTTAACACCGGGGAGCTGTTTTTT. The chain recombines TRBV18 with TRBJ2-2; TRBD1 matches at 7 bases. V was clipped by 2 bases and J by 2 bases; unmatched bases: 8. The CDR3 is 17 amino acids. Looked up from germline, CDR1 is KGHSH and CDR2 is LQKENI.

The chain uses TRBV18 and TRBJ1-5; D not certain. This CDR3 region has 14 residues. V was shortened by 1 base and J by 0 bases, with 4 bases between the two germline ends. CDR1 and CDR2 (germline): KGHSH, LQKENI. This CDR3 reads CASSPRVSNQPQHF. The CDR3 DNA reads TGTGCCAGCTCACCACGAGTTAGCAATCAGCCCCAGCATTTT.

The CDR3 region is CASSLGLAGTGEQYF. In DNA form, the CDR3 reads TGTGCCAGCAGCTTAGGACTAGCGGGGACAGGCGAGCAGTACTTC. The rearrangement uses TRBV5-4 and TRBJ2-7; 12 bases are a match to TRBD2. This CDR3 is built from 15 residues. Germline values: CDR1 SGHNT, CDR2 YYREEE (reference sequence). J gave up 6 bases and V 2 bases, and 6 bases lay outside the gene matches.

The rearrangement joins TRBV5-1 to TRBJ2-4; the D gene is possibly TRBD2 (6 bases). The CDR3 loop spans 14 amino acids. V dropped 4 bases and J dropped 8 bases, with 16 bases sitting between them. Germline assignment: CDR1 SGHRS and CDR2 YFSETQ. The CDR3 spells CASSPVASAYIQYF. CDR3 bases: TGCGCCAGCAGCCCGGTGGCTAGCGCGTACATTCAGTACTTC.

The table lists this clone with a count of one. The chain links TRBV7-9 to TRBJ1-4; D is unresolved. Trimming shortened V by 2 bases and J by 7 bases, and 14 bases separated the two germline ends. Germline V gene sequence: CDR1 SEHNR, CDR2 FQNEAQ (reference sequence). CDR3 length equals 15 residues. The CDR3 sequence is CASSLNRGGSEKLFF. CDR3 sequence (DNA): TGTGCCAGCAGCTTAAACAGAGGAGGAAGTGAAAAACTGTTTTTT.

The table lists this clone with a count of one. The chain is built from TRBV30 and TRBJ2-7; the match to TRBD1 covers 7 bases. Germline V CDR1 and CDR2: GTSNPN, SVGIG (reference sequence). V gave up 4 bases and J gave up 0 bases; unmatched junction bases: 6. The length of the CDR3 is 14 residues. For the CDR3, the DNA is TGTGCCTGGAACCTTCGACAGGGCTCCTACGAGCAGTACTTC. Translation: CAWNLRQGSYEQYF.